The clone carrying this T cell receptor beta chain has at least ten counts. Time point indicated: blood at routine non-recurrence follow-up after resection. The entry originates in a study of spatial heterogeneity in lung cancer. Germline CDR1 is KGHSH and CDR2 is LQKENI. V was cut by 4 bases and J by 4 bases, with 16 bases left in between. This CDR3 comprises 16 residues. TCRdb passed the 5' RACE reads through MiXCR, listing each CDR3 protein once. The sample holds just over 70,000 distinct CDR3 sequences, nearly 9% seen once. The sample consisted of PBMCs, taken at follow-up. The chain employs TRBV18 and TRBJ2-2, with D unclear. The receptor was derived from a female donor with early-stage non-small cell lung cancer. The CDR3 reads CASSQVIGVVTGELFF. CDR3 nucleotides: TGTGCCAGCTCACAAGTCATCGGAGTTGTCACCGGGGAGCTGTTTTTT.